This is a list of T cell receptor beta chains from one sample in a study of T-cell reconstitution after alpha-beta-depleted transplantation in children. One entry per CDR3 protein results from TCRdb running MiXCR on the PCR reads. The sample carries about 230,000 distinct CDR3 sequences, approximately 10% recorded once. Sequenced here: PBMCs, sampled before TCRalphabeta/CD19-depleted stem cell transplant. The receptor source for this set is a child under two years old with acute myeloid leukemia, due to receive a stem cell transplant. The CDR3 runs from the conserved cysteine through the conserved F or W. A D gene is named only where the DNA matches it firmly. Some rows mark clone size as missing; the rest say once, few, many or name a class of expanded clone.

TGTGCCAGCAGTCTATTCGGGACGACCTACGAGCAGTACTTC	CASSLFGTTYEQYF	.	TRBV12-3/TRBV12-4	TRBJ2-7	many
TGTGCCAGCAGCCCCCGTTTAGGGTTGGGGACCTACAATGAGCAGTTCTTC	CASSPRLGLGTYNEQFF	.	TRBV7-3	TRBJ2-1	many
TGTGCCAGCGGCAGCGGGAGTTACACAGATACGCAGTATTTT	CASGSGSYTDTQYF	TRBD2	TRBV27	TRBJ2-3	.
TGTGCCAGCAGATCAGGGGGCGACTATGGCTACACCTTC	CASRSGGDYGYTF	TRBD1	TRBV6-1	TRBJ1-2	many
TGCGCCAGCAGCCCCGGAGATTTAAGGAGGAATATAGGCGTCTACAATGAGCAGTTCTTC	CASSPGDLRRNIGVYNEQFF	.	TRBV5-1	TRBJ2-1	many
TGTGCCAGCAGTGTAAGGACAGGTGCCTACGAGCAGTACTTC	CASSVRTGAYEQYF	TRBD1	TRBV27	TRBJ2-7	few
TGTGCCAGCAGTCAAGGGTGGGGTAGCGGGGGTAGGACCTACAATGAGCAGTTCTTC	CASSQGWGSGGRTYNEQFF	TRBD2	TRBV11-2	TRBJ2-1	many
TGTGCCAGCAGCTCGGATTTGGGACTAGCGGGAGGGGAGCAGTTCTTC	CASSSDLGLAGGEQFF	TRBD2	TRBV7-6	TRBJ2-1	few
TGTGCCAGCACTGGGGGACAGGCTAACTATGGCTACACCTTC	CASTGGQANYGYTF	TRBD1	TRBV7-9	TRBJ1-2	many
TGTGCCAGCAGCCAAGATCTTTACTTCTCCTACGAGCGGTACTTC	CASSQDLYFSYERYF	.	TRBV4-2	TRBJ2-7	few
TGTGCCAGCAGCAAAGCTACAGGGGACGCCTACGAGCAGTACTTC	CASSKATGDAYEQYF	.	TRBV21-1	TRBJ2-7	.
TGTGCCAGCACGGGGGGGGCTAACTATGGCTACACCTTC	CASTGGANYGYTF	.	TRBV28	TRBJ1-2	many
TGTGCCAGCAGCCTGGCCCACAATGAGCAGTTCTTC	CASSLAHNEQFF	.	TRBV6-1	TRBJ2-1	many
TGCAGTGCTAGAACAAACCTGGGGAATGAGCAGTTCTTC	CSARTNLGNEQFF	.	TRBV20-1	TRBJ2-1	.
TGTGCCAGCAGTACCCCGGGACACGAGCAGTACTTC	CASSTPGHEQYF	.	TRBV6-5	TRBJ2-7	many
TGTGCCAGCAGAGCCAGACTAGCGGGGGGTCCAGATACGCAGTATTTT	CASRARLAGGPDTQYF	TRBD2	TRBV2	TRBJ2-3	many
TGTGCCAGCAGTGGCGGGGGAAGGGGTGGCTACACCTTC	CASSGGGRGGYTF	.	TRBV2	TRBJ1-2	many
TGCAGCGTTCTAGACAGCTACTATGGCTACACCTTC	CSVLDSYYGYTF	.	TRBV29-1	TRBJ1-2	many
TGCGCCAGCAGCATTGGGACTAGCGGGAGCACAGATACGCAGTATTTT	CASSIGTSGSTDTQYF	TRBD2	TRBV5-1	TRBJ2-3	many
TGTGCCAGCAATGTGAGGATGGGGGACTCTGAAGCTTTCTTT	CASNVRMGDSEAFF	.	TRBV6-1	TRBJ1-1	many
TGTGCCAGCAGCTTTGGGCAGGGATACTATGGCTACACCTTC	CASSFGQGYYGYTF	.	TRBV7-2	TRBJ1-2	many
TGTGCCAGCAGTTTCGAGCGGCCCTACAATGAGCAGTTCTTC	CASSFERPYNEQFF	.	TRBV12-3/TRBV12-4	TRBJ2-1	many
TGCAGTGCTAGTCTGTTCCGACCAGATACGCAGTATTTT	CSASLFRPDTQYF	.	TRBV20-1	TRBJ2-3	many
TGTGCCAGCAGTATCGGGACGGGAGCGGGTTACGAGCAGTACTTC	CASSIGTGAGYEQYF	.	TRBV27	TRBJ2-7	many
TGTGCCAGCTCGGCCCTCGAAGGGGCCAACGTCCTGACTTTC	CASSALEGANVLTF	.	TRBV18	TRBJ2-6	many
TGTGCCAGCGGCTACACCAGCAATCAGCCCCAGCATTTT	CASGYTSNQPQHF	.	TRBV12-3/TRBV12-4	TRBJ1-5	.
TGTGCCAGCAGCCAATCGATGGGACCAATCGGAGAGACCCAGTACTTC	CASSQSMGPIGETQYF	.	TRBV4-2	TRBJ2-5	many
TGTGCCAGCAGTGCAGACCCGAACACTGAAGCTTTCTTT	CASSADPNTEAFF	.	TRBV14	TRBJ1-1	many
TGTGCCACCAAGACAGGGGGCTACAATCAGCCCCAGCATTTT	CATKTGGYNQPQHF	TRBD1	TRBV10-3	TRBJ1-5	many
TGTGCCAGCAGCGCCGGGACTAGCGGGAGAGTTGGCACAGATACGCAGTATTTT	CASSAGTSGRVGTDTQYF	TRBD2	TRBV9	TRBJ2-3	many
TGTGCCAGCAGAGGACTAGCGGGCACCGGGGAGCTGTTTTTT	CASRGLAGTGELFF	TRBD2	TRBV6-1	TRBJ2-2	many
TGTGCCAGCACCCCAGGGGCGCGCACTGAAGCTTTCTTT	CASTPGARTEAFF	.	TRBV12-3/TRBV12-4	TRBJ1-1	many
TGTGCCAGCAGCCCGGGAGGGCCCGGTGAGCAGTACTTC	CASSPGGPGEQYF	TRBD2	TRBV28	TRBJ2-7	many
TGCAGCGTTGAACTGGTGGACACCATATATTTT	CSVELVDTIYF	.	TRBV29-1	TRBJ1-3	many
TGTGCCAGCAGCCAAGGAGACTCTGGGGGACTACTCCCAGATACGCAGTATTTT	CASSQGDSGGLLPDTQYF	TRBD2	TRBV4-2	TRBJ2-3	many
TGTGCCAGCTCCCCAGGGGTTGTTGGCTACACCTTC	CASSPGVVGYTF	.	TRBV12-3/TRBV12-4	TRBJ1-2	many
TGTGCCAGCAGCTTATCCGGGATTGAGCAGTTCTTC	CASSLSGIEQFF	.	TRBV7-2	TRBJ2-1	many
TGTGCCAGCAGTGAGGAGGCTTATAGCAATCAGCCCCAGCATTTT	CASSEEAYSNQPQHF	.	TRBV6-1	TRBJ1-5	many
TGCAGCGCCGCCCGGGACAGGGCCACCGGGGAGCTGTTTTTT	CSAARDRATGELFF	TRBD1	TRBV29-1	TRBJ2-2	many
TGTGCCAGCAGCTTAATAGGGACTCGGGACAATGAGCAGTTCTTC	CASSLIGTRDNEQFF	.	TRBV7-6	TRBJ2-1	many
TGTGCCAGCAGCTCCTGGACTGGATCCTACAATGAGCAGTTCTTC	CASSSWTGSYNEQFF	.	TRBV7-8	TRBJ2-1	many
TGTGCCAGCAGCTCGGCGGTTAGCACAGATACGCAGTATTTT	CASSSAVSTDTQYF	.	TRBV7-2	TRBJ2-3	many
TGCAGTGCTAGGGGGACCGGGAGCTCCTACGAGCAGTACTTC	CSARGTGSSYEQYF	.	TRBV20-1	TRBJ2-7	many
TGCAGTGCTAGATTAGGCGGGAAGGGCTACAATGAGCAGTTCTTC	CSARLGGKGYNEQFF	.	TRBV20-1	TRBJ2-1	many
TGCGCCAGCAGCTTAGACAGGGTATACGAGCAGTACTTC	CASSLDRVYEQYF	TRBD1	TRBV5-1	TRBJ2-7	many
TGCGCCAGCAGCTCTGGGACCCTCTCTGGAAACACCATATATTTT	CASSSGTLSGNTIYF	.	TRBV5-1	TRBJ1-3	many
TGCAGCGTGAATCCGGGCACAGATACGCAGTATTTT	CSVNPGTDTQYF	.	TRBV29-1	TRBJ2-3	many
TGTGCCAGCAGCGCGCATATGAACACTGAAGCTTTCTTT	CASSAHMNTEAFF	.	TRBV7-2	TRBJ1-1	many
TGTGCCAGCAGAACCTTAACCGGGACACCCGCCTACGAGCAGTACTTC	CASRTLTGTPAYEQYF	.	TRBV27	TRBJ2-7	many
TGTGCCAGCAGCTTCGCGGCACCCTACGAGCAGTACTTC	CASSFAAPYEQYF	.	TRBV11-1	TRBJ2-7	many